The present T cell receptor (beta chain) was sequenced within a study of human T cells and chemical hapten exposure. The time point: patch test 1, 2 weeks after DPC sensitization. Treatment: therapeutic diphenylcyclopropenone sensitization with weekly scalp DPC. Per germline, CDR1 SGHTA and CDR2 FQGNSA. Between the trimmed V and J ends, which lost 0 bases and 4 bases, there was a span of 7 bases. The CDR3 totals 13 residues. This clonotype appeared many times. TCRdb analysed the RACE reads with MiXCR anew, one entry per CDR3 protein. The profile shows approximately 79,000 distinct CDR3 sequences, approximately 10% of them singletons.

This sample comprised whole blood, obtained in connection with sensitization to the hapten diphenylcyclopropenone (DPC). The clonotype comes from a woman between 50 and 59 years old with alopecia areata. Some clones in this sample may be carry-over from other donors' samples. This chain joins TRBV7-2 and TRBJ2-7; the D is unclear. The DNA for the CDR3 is TGTGCCAGCAGCTTAGCGCTCGGGTACGAGCAGTACTTC. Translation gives CASSLALGYEQYF.